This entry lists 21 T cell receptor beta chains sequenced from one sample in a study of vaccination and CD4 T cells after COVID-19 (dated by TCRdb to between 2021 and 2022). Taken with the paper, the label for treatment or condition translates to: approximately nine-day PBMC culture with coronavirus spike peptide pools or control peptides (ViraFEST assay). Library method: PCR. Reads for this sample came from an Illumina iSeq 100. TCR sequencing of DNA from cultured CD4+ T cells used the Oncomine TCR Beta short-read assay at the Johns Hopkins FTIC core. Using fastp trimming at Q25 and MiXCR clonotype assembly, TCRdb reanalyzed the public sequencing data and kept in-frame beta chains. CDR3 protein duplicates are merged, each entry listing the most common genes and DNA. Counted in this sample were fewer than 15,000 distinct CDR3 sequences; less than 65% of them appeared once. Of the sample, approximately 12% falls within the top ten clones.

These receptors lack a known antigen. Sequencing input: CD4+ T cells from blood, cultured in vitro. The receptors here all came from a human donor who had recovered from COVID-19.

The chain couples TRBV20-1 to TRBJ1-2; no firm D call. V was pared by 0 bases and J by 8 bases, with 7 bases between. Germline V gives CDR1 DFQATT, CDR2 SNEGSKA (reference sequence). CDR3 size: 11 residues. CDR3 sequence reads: CSAREVRGYTF. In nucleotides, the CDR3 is TGCAGTGCTAGAGAAGTGAGGGGCTACACCTTC.

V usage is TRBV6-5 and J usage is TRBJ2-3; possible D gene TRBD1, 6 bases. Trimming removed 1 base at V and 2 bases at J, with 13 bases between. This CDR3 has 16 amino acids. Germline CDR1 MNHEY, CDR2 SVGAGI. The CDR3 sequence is CASSYLQGTYTDTQYF. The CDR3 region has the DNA TGTGCCAGCAGTTACTTACAGGGAACATACACAGATACGCAGTATTTT.

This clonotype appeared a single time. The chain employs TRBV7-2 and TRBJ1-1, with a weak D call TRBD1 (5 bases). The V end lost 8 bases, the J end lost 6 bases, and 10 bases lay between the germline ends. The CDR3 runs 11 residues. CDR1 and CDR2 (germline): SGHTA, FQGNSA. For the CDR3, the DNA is TGTGCCAGCGGGCGGGGGGCTGAAGCTTTCTTT. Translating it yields CASGRGAEAFF. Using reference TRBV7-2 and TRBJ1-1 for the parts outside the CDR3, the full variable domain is GAGVSQSPSNKVTEKGKDVELRCDPISGHTALYWYRQSLGQGLEFLIYFQGNSAPDKSGLPSDRFSAERTGGSVSTLTIQRTQQEDSAVYLCASGRGAEAFFGQGTRLTVV.

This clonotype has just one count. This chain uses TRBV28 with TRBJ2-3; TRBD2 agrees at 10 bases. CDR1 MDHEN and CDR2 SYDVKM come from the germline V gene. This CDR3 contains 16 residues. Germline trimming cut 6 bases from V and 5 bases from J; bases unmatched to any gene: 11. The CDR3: CASSPGGLAGVDTQYF. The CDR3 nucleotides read TGTGCCAGCAGCCCCGGTGGTCTAGCGGGAGTAGATACGCAGTATTTT.

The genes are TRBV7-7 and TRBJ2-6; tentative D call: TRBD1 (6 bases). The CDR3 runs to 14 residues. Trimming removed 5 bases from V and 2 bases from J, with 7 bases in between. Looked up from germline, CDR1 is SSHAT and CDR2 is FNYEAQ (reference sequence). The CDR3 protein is CASSPGAGANVLTF. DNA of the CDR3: TGTGCCAGCAGCCCAGGGGCTGGGGCCAACGTCCTGACTTTC.

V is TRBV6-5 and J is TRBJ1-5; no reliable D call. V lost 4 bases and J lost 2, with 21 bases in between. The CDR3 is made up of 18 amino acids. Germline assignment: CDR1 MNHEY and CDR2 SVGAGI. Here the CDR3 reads CASSSNPPGAGGNQPQHF. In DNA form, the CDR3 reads TGTGCCAGCAGTTCCAACCCGCCAGGTGCGGGTGGCAATCAGCCCCAGCATTTT.

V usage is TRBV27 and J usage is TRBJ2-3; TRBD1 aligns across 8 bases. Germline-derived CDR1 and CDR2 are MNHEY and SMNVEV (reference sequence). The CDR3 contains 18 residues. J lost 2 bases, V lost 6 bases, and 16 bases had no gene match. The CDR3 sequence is CASRRRGQGLRDTDTQYF. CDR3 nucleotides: TGTGCCAGCAGAAGGAGAGGACAGGGCCTAAGAGACACAGATACGCAGTATTTT.

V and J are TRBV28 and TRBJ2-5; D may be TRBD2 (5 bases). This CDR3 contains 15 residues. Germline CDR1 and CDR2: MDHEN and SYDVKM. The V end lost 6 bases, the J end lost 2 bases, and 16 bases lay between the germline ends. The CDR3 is CASSTKDWEQETQYF. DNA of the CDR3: TGTGCCAGCAGCACAAAGGACTGGGAACAAGAGACCCAGTACTTC.

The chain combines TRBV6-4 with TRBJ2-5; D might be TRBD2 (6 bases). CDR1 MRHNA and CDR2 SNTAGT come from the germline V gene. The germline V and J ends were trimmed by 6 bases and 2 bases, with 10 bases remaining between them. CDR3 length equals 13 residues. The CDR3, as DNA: TGTGCCAGCAGCGCCGGGACTCAAGAGACCCAGTACTTC. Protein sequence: CASSAGTQETQYF.

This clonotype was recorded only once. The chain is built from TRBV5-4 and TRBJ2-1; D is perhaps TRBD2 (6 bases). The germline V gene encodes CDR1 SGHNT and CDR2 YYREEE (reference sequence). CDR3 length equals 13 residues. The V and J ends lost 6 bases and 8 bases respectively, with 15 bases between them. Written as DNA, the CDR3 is TGTGCCAGCACCCTAGGGGACTCCGATGAGCAGTTCTTC. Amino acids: CASTLGDSDEQFF.

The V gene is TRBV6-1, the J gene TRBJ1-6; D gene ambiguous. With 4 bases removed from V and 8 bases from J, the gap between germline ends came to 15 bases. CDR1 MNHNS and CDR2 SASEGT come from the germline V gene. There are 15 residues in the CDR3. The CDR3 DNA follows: TGTGCCAGCAGTGCCCCCTTCGTGAGGGATTCACCCCTCCACTTT. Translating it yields CASSAPFVRDSPLHF.

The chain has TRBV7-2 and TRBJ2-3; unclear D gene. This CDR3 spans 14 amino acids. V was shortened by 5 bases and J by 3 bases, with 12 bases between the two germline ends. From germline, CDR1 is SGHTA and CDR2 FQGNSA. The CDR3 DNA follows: TGTGCCAGCAGCCCCGGCCAGGTAACAGATACGCAGTATTTT. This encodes CASSPGQVTDTQYF.

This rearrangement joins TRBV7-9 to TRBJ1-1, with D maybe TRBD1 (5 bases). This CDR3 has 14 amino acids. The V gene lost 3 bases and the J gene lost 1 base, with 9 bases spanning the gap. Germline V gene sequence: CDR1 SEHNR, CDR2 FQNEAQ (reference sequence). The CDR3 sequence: CASSFEGRNTEAFF. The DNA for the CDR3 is TGTGCCAGCAGCTTTGAGGGGAGGAACACTGAAGCTTTCTTT.

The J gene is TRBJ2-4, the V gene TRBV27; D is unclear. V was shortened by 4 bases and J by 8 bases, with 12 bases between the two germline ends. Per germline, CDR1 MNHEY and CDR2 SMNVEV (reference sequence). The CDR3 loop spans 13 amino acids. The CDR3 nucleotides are TGTGCCAGCAGTTCCGACGGGTACGACATTCAGTACTTC. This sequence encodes CASSSDGYDIQYF.

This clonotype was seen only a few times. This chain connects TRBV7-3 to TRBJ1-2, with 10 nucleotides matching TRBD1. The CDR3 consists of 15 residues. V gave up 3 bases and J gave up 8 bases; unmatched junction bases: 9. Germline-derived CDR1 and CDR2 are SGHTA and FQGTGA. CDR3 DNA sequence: TGTGCCAGCAGCTTCACCGGGACAGGGGCCTCCGGCTACACCTTC. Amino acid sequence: CASSFTGTGASGYTF. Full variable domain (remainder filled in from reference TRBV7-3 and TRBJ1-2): GAGVSQTPSNKVTEKGKYVELRCDPISGHTALYWYRQSLGQGPEFLIYFQGTGAADDSGLPNDRFFAVRPEGSVSTLKIQRTERGDSAVYLCASSFTGTGASGYTFGSGTRLTVV.

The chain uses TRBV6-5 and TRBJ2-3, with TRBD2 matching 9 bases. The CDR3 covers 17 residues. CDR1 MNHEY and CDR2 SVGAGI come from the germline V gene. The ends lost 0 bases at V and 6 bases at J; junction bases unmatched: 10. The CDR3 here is CASSYSTGGRAADTQYF. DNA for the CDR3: TGTGCCAGCAGTTACTCTACTGGCGGGAGGGCCGCGGATACGCAGTATTTT.

The CDR3 here is CSAQRAGVLYEQYF. The CDR3 DNA reads TGCAGTGCTCAAAGGGCAGGGGTTTTATACGAGCAGTACTTC. V and J are TRBV20-1 and TRBJ2-7, with D possibly TRBD1 on 6 matching bases. V lost 5 bases to trimming and J lost 4 bases, with 18 bases between them. The CDR3 length is 14 residues. Germline V gene sequence: CDR1 DFQATT, CDR2 SNEGSKA (reference sequence).

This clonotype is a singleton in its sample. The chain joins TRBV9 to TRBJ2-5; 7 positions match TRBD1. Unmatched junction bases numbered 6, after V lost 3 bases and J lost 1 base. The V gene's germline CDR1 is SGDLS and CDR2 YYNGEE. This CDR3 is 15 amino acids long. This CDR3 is CASSASTGLQETQYF. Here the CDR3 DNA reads TGTGCCAGCAGCGCATCGACAGGGCTCCAAGAGACCCAGTACTTC.

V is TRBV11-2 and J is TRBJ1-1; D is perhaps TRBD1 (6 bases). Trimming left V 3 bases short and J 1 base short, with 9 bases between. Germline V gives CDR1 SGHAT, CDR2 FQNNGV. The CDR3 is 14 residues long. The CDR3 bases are TGTGCCAGCAGCTTGGGACATAAGAACACTGAAGCTTTCTTT. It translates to CASSLGHKNTEAFF.

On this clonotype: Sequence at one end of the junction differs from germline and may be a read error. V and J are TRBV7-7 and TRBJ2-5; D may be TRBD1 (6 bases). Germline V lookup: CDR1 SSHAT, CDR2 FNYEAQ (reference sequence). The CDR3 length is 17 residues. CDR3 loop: CASSPSLRGAGRETQYF. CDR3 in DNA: TGTGCTAGCAGCCCCTCCCTCAGGGGCGCAGGAAGAGAGACCCAGTACTTC.

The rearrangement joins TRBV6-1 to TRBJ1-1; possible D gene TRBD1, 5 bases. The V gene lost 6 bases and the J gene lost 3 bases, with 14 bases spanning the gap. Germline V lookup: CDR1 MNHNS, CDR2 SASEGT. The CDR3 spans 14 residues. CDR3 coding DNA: TGTGCCAGCAGGCGAGGGGCCCCAGACACTGAAGCTTTCTTT. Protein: CASRRGAPDTEAFF.